A single sample is the source of the 17 T cell receptor beta chains below, sequenced in a study of regulatory T cells in long-lasting Graves disease. Time point defined: newly diagnosed GD, antithyroid drugs for less than 3 months. The TCR library was made from RNA that had been extracted from PBMCs in TRIzol. Combining iRepertoire HTBI primers with Arm-PCR of CDR3 regions, the authors built TCR beta libraries. In TCRdb, the multiplex PCR reads were re-called with MiXCR into one record per CDR3 protein. The sample has a few hundred thousand distinct CDR3 sequences, approximately 15% seen once. This sample also belongs to another study, concerning T cells in Graves' hyperthyroidism and ophthalmopathy.

Sequencing used peripheral blood mononuclear cells (PBMCs), obtained at new diagnosis, from a patient treated with antithyroid drugs. The receptors were sampled from a man aged 35 to 55 with Graves disease.

This clonotype was detected only a few times. V is TRBV18 and J is TRBJ2-3; the match to TRBD2 covers 13 bases. V gave up 4 bases and J gave up 7 bases; unmatched junction bases: 8. Germline values: CDR1 KGHSH, CDR2 LQKENI. The CDR3 sequence is 16 residues long. The DNA for the CDR3 is TGTGCCAGCTCACAACTACTAGCGGGGGGGCCAAATACGCAGTATTTT. Translating it yields CASSQLLAGGPNTQYF.

This clonotype was recorded at least ten times. The J gene is TRBJ1-1, the V gene TRBV19, with a weak D call TRBD1 (6 bases). The length of the CDR3 is 14 residues. Trimming shortened V by 6 bases and J by 11 bases, and 22 bases separated the two germline ends. Looked up from germline, CDR1 is LNHDA and CDR2 is SQIVND (reference sequence). CDR3 sequence reads: CASRKTQGIPGAFF. The CDR3, as DNA: TGTGCCAGTAGAAAAACACAGGGAATTCCCGGGGCTTTCTTT.

This clonotype occurred a few times. This sequence joins TRBV6-5 and TRBJ1-1, with D possibly matching TRBD1 (5 bases). Between the trimmed V and J ends, which lost 2 bases and 6 bases, there was a span of 25 bases. The CDR3 covers 18 residues. Germline V gene lookup returns CDR1 MNHEY and CDR2 SVGAGI. In DNA, the CDR3 is TGTGCCAGCAGTTACCGAAGGTACAGGCCAGGATTACACGCTGAAGCTTTCTTT. This codes for CASSYRRYRPGLHAEAFF.

The V gene is TRBV6-1, the J gene TRBJ2-3; no firm D call. V lost 6 bases to trimming and J lost 3 bases, with 10 bases between them. Germline V gives CDR1 MNHNS, CDR2 SASEGT. There are 13 residues in the CDR3. The CDR3 DNA is TGTGCCAGCAGAGAGATTGGTACAGATACGCAGTATTTT. This gives the protein CASREIGTDTQYF.

This clonotype was seen repeatedly, ten times or more. The chain uses TRBV6-5 and TRBJ2-4; the D call may be TRBD1 or TRBD2 (6 bases each). The CDR3 length is 14 residues. Trimming removed 2 bases at V and 9 bases at J, with 14 bases between. From germline, CDR1 is MNHEY and CDR2 SVGAGI. CDR3 protein: CASSYVGGGGIQYF. CDR3 coding DNA: TGTGCCAGCAGTTACGTCGGGGGCGGAGGCATTCAGTACTTC.

This chain links TRBV19 with TRBJ1-6; maybe TRBD1 (5 bases). The germline CDR1 and CDR2 sequences are LNHDA and SQIVND (reference sequence). The CDR3 is 13 residues long. The CDR3 protein is CDRRGRSNSPLHF. For the CDR3, the DNA is TGTGACCGGCGGGGGAGAAGTAATTCACCCCTCCACTTT.

As concerns this clonotype: A read error may explain this, as a much larger clone is one base away. The chain joins TRBV4-2 to TRBJ2-7; the D call may be TRBD1 or TRBD2 (5 bases each). Germline values: CDR1 LGHNA, CDR2 YNFKEQ. This CDR3 comprises 13 residues. The CDR3 DNA sequence: TGTGTCAGCAGCCAAGATAGAGGGGAGGAGCAGTACTTC. This gives the protein CVSSQDRGEEQYF.

This clonotype showed up many times. The J gene is TRBJ2-1, the V gene TRBV6-1, with D unresolved. Germline V gene sequence: CDR1 MNHNS, CDR2 SASEGT. Trimming left V 6 bases short and J 4 bases short, with 10 bases between. The CDR3 runs 13 residues. CDR3 in amino acids: CASSADGYNEQFF. The CDR3 nucleotides are TGTGCCAGCAGCGCTGACGGATACAATGAGCAGTTCTTC.

This clonotype was seen at least ten times. The chain uses TRBV30 and TRBJ1-2; 9 bases are shared with TRBD1. J was trimmed by 7 bases and V by 3 bases; bases with no gene match: 6. CDR1 and CDR2 (germline): GTSNPN, SVGIG (reference sequence). There are 13 residues in the CDR3. CDR3 DNA: TGTGCCTGGAGGGGGACAGGGCCAGGTGGCTACACCTTC. It codes for CAWRGTGPGGYTF.

The chain has TRBV6-1 and TRBJ2-7; D is ambiguous. The CDR3 loop spans 13 amino acids. The V end was cut by 5 bases, the J end by 3 bases, with 11 bases between. Germline V gene data show CDR1 as MNHNS and CDR2 as SASEGT. The CDR3 spells CASSPMDGYEQYF. In DNA form, the CDR3 reads TGTGCCAGCAGTCCCATGGACGGCTACGAGCAGTACTTC.

This clonotype was counted ten times or more. CDR3 in DNA: TGCGCCAGCAGCCAGGGTAACCCCACAGATACGCAGTATTTT. This encodes CASSQGNPTDTQYF. The V call is TRBV4-3, the J call TRBJ2-3; D gene uncertain. CDR3 length equals 14 residues. The V and J ends lost 3 bases and 2 bases respectively, with 9 bases between them. Germline CDR1 LGHNA, CDR2 YSLEER.

On this clonotype: One end of the junction is discordant with germline, which a read error may explain. The chain has TRBV7-3 and TRBJ2-5; 9 bases align to TRBD1. Germline CDR1 SGHTA, CDR2 FQGTGA. This CDR3 has 15 residues. CDR3 coding DNA: TGTGCCAGCAGCCCCGGACAGGGGCGAGGAGAGATCCAGTACTTC. This sequence encodes CASSPGQGRGEIQYF. Combining the CDR3 with reference TRBV7-3 and TRBJ2-5 gives the whole variable domain GAGVSQTPSNKVTEKGKYVELRCDPISGHTALYWYRQSLGQGPEFLIYFQGTGAADDSGLPNDRFFAVRPEGSVSTLKIQRTERGDSAVYLCASSPGQGRGEIQYFGPGTRLLVL.

This clonotype was picked up one time. The V and J genes are TRBV20-1 and TRBJ2-6, with D perhaps given as TRBD1 or TRBD2 (6 bases each). Germline V gene data show CDR1 as DFQATT and CDR2 as SNEGSKA (reference sequence). The ends were cut back, 5 bases at V and 4 bases at J, with 12 bases in the middle. The CDR3 covers 14 residues. The CDR3 protein is CSAWGARGANVLTF. In DNA form, the CDR3 reads TGCAGTGCTTGGGGGGCGCGCGGGGCCAACGTCCTGACTTTC.

This clonotype was recorded a few times. V is TRBV11-2 and J is TRBJ1-1; 7 bases match TRBD1. Germline assignment: CDR1 SGHAT and CDR2 FQNNGV. This CDR3 region has 14 residues. V lost 5 bases to trimming and J lost 5 bases; unmatched junction nucleotides: 8. Written as DNA, the CDR3 is TGTGCCAGCAGCACCTGGCGCAGGGGGACTGAAGCTTTCTTT. It specifies CASSTWRRGTEAFF.

V and J are TRBV15 and TRBJ2-5; maybe TRBD2 (6 bases). Looked up from germline, CDR1 is LNHNV and CDR2 is YYDKDF (reference sequence). This CDR3 comprises 14 residues. Trimming left V 2 bases short and J 2 bases short, with 9 bases between. The CDR3 region has the DNA TGTGCCACCAGCAGACCCCGGGGGCAAGAGACCCAGTACTTC. Its protein product is CATSRPRGQETQYF.

This chain links TRBV28 with TRBJ2-3; the match to TRBD2 covers 8 bases. The CDR3 runs to 17 residues. After removal of 8 bases from V and 1 base from J, the junction contained 14 bases not matched to a gene. Per the germline V gene, CDR1 is MDHEN and CDR2 is SYDVKM. CDR3: CASSPFAAGGRTDTQYF. DNA of the CDR3: TGTGCCAGCTCACCATTTGCCGCGGGAGGACGCACAGATACGCAGTATTTT.

J is TRBJ1-6 and V is TRBV7-9; TRBD1 might be the D (5 bases). The CDR3 totals 12 residues. The V gene's germline CDR1 is SEHNR and CDR2 FQNEAQ (reference sequence). Trimming removed 4 bases from V and 9 bases from J, with 7 bases in between. CDR3 region: CASSSDSSPLHF. The CDR3 region has the DNA TGTGCCAGCAGCTCTGACAGTTCACCCCTCCACTTT. The whole variable domain, filled in from reference TRBV7-9 and TRBJ1-6, reads DTGVSQNPRHKITKRGQNVTFRCDPISEHNRLYWYRQTLGQGPEFLTYFQNEAQLEKSRLLSDRFSAERPKGSFSTLEIQRTEQGDSAMYLCASSSDSSPLHFGNGTRLTVT.